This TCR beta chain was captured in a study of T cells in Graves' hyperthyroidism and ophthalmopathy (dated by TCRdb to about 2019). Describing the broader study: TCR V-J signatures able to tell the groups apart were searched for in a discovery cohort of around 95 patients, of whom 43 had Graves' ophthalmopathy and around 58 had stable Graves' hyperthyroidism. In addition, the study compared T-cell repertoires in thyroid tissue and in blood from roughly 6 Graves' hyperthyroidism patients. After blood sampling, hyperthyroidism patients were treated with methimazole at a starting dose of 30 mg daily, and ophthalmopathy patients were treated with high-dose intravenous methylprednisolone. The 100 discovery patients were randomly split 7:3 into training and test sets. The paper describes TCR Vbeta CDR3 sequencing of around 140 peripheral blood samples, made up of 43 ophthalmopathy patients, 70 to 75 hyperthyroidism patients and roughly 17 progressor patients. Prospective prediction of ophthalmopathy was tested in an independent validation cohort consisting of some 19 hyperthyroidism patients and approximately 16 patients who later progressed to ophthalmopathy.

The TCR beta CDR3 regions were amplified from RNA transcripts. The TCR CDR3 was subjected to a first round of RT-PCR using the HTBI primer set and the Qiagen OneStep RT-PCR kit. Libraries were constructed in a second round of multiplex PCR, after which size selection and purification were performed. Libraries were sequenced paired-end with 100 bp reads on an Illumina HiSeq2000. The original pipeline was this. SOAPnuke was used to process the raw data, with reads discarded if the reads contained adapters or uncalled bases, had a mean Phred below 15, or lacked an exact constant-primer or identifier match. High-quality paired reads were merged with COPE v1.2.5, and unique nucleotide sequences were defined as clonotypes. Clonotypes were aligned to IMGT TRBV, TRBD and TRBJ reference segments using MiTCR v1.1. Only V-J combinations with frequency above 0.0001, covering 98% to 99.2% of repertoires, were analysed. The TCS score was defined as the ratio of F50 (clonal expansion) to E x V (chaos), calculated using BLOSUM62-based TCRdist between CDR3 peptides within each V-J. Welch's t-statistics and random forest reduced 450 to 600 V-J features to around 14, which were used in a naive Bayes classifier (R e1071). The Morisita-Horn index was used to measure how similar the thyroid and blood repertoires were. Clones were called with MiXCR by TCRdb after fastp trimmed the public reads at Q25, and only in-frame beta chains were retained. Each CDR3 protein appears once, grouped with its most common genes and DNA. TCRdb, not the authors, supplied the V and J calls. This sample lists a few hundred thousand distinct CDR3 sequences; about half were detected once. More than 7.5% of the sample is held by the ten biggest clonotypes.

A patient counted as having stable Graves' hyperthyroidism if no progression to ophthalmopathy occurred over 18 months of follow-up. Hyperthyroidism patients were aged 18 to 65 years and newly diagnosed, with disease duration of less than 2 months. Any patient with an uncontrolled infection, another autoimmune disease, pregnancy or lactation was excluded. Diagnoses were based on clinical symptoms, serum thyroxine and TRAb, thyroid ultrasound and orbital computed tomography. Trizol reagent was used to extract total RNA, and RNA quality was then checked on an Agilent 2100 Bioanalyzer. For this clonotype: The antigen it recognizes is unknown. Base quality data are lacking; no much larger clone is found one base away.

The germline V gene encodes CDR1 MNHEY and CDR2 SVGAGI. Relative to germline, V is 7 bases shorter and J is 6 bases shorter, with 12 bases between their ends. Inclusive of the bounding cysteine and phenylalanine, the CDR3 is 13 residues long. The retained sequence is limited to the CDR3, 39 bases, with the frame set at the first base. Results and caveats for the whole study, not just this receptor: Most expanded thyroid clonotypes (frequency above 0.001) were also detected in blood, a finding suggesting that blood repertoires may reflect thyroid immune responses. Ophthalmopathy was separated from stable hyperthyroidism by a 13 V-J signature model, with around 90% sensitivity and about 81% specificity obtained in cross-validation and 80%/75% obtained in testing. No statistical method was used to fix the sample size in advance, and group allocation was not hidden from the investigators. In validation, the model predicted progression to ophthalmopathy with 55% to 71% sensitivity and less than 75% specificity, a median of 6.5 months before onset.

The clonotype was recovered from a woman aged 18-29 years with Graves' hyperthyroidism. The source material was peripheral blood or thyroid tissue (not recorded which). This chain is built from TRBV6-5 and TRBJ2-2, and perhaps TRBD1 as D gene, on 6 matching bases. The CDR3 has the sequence CASTDPGAGELFF. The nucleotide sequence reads TGTGCCAGCACCGACCCAGGGGCCGGGGAGCTGTTTTTT.